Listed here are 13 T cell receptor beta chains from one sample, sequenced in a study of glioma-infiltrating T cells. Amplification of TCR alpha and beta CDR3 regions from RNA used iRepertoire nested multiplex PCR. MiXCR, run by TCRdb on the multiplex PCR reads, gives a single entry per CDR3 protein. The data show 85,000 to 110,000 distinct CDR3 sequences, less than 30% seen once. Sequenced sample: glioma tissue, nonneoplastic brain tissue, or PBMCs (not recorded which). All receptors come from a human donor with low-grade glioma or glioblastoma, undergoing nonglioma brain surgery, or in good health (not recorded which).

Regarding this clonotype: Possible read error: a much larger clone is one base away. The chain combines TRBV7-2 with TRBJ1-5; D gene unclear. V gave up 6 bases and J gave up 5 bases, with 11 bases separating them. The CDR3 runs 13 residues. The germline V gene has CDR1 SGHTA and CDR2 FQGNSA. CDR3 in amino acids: CASRLVSHQPQHF. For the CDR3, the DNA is TGTGCCAGCAGATTGGTTAGTCATCAGCCCCAGCATTTT.

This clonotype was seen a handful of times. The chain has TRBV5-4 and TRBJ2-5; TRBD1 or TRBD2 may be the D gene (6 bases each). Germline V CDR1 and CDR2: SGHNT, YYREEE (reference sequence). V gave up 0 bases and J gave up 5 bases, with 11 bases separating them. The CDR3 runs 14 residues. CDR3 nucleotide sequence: TGTGCCAGCAGCTTGGCGGGGGCGGTGGAGACCCAGTACTTC. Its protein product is CASSLAGAVETQYF. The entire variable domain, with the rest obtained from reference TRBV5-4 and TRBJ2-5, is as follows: ETGVTQSPTHLIKTRGQQVTLRCSSQSGHNTVSWYQQALGQGPQFIFQYYREEENGRGNFPPRFSGLQFPNYSSELNVNALELDDSALYLCASSLAGAVETQYFGPGTRLLVL.

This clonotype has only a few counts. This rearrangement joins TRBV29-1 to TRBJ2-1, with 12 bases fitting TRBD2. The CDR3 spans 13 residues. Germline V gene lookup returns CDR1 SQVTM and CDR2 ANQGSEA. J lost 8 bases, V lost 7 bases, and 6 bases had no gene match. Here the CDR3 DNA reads TGCAGCGCCACGGGACTAGCGGGCGATGAGCAGTTCTTC. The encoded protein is CSATGLAGDEQFF.

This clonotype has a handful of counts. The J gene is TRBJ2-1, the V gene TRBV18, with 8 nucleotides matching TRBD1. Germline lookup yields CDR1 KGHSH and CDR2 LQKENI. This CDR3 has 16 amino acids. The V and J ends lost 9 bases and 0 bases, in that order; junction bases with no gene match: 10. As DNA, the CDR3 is TGTGCCAGTCGGTTCAAAACAGGGGGCTCCTACAATGAGCAGTTCTTC. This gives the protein CASRFKTGGSYNEQFF. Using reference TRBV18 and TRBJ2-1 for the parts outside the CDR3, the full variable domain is NAGVMQNPRHLVRRRGQEARLRCSPMKGHSHVYWYRQLPEEGLKFMVYLQKENIIDESGMPKERFSAEFPKEGPSILRIQQVVRGDSAAYFCASRFKTGGSYNEQFFGPGTRLTVL.

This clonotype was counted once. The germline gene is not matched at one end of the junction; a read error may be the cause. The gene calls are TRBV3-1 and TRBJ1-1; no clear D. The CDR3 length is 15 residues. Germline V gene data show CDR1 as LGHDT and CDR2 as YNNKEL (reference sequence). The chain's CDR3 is CASSREMWMNTKAFF. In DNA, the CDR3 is TGTGCCAGCAGCCGCGAGATGTGGATGAACACTAAAGCTTTCTTT. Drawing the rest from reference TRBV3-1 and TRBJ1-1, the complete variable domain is DTAVSQTPKYLVTQMGNDKSIKCEQNLGHDTMYWYKQDSKKFLKIMFSYNNKELIINETVPNRFSPKSPDKAHLNLHINSLELGDSAVYFCASSREMWMNTKAFFGQGTRLTVV.

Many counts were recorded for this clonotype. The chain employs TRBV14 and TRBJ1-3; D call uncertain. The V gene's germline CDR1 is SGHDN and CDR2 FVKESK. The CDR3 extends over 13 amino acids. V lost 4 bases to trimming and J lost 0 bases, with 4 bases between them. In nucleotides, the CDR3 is TGTGCCAGCAGCCGGGGCTCTGGAAACACCATATATTTT. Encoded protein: CASSRGSGNTIYF.

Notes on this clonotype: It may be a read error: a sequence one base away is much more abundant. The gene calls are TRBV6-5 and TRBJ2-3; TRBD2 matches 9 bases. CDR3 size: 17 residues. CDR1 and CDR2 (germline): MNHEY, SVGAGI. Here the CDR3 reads CASSYSILAGSTDAQYF. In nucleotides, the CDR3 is TGTGCCAGCAGTTACTCGATTCTAGCGGGAAGCACAGATGCGCAGTATTTT.

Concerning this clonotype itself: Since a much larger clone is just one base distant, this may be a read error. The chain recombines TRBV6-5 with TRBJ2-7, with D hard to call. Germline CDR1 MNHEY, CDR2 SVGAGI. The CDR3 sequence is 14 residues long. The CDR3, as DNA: TGTGCCGGCAGTTCAAGACAAGAACCCTACGAGCAGTACTTC. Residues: CAGSSRQEPYEQYF.

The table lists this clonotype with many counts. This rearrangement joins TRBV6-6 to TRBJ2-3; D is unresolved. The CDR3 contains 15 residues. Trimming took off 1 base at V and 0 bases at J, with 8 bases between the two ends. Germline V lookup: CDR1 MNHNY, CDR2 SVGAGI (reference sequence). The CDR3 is CASSYYSKSTDTQYF. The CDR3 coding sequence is TGTGCCAGCAGTTACTACTCCAAAAGCACAGATACGCAGTATTTT.

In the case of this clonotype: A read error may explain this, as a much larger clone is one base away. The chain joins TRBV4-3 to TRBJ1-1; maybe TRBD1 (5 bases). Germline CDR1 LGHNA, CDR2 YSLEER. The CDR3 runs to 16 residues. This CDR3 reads CPSSQDSRGEGTEAFF. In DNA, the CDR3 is TGCCCCAGCAGCCAAGACAGTAGAGGGGAGGGCACTGAAGCTTTCTTT.

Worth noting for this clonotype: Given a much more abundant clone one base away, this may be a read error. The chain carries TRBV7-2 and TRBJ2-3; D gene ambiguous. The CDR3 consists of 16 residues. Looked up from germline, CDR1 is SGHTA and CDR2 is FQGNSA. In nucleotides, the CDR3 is TGTGCCAGCGGCTTAGTTCCGCTCTCTAGCACAGATACGCAGTATTTT. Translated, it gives CASGLVPLSSTDTQYF.

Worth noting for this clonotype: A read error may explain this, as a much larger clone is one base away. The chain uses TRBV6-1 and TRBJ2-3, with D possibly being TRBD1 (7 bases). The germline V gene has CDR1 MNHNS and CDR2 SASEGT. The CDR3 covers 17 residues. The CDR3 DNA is TGTGCCATCAGTGAGTCGACAGGAGGGGGCCACGCAGGTACGCAGTATTTT. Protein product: CAISESTGGGHAGTQYF.

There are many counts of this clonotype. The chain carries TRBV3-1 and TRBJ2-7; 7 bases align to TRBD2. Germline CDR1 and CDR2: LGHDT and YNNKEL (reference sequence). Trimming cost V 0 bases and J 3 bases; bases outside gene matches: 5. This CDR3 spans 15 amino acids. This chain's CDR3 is CASSQEGAGLYEQYF. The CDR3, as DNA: TGTGCCAGCAGCCAAGAAGGAGCGGGGCTCTACGAGCAGTACTTC.